This TCR beta chain is drawn from a study of primary melanoma T cells and metastatic recurrence (dated by TCRdb to the early 2020s). In terms of the full investigation: A total of approximately 200 primary melanomas made up the cohort, all of stage T2 to T4 and more than 1 mm thick. Progression-free survival was the clinical outcome compared against the T-cell fraction measured by TCR beta sequencing. The study examined whether T-cell fraction and T-cell repertoire clonality in primary melanoma tumors predicted patient outcome. The sequencing-derived T-cell fraction was compared with histopathological grading of tumor-infiltrating lymphocytes.

CDR1 MNHGY and CDR2 SAAAGT were looked up in the germline V gene. The junction carries 13 bases between V and J, which are trimmed by 10 bases and 2 bases respectively. The CDR3 measures 13 amino acids from cysteine to phenylalanine. Left in the record is the CDR3 DNA by itself, 39 bases read in frame from the first base. Broader findings and caveats from the paper: An effective T-cell-mediated antitumor response in primary melanoma was framed by the authors only as a suggestion, not a demonstrated mechanism. Adding T-cell fraction to tumor thickness reportedly improved progression-free survival prediction more than adding any other histopathological variable. A T-cell fraction greater than 20% appeared to be protective whatever the ulceration status, mitotic rate or nodal disease. Progression-free survival was reportedly predicted by the tumor T-cell fraction independently of thickness, ulceration, mitotic rate and age.

Patients had primary melanoma that had been surgically resected and was considered potentially curable but at risk of metastatic recurrence. Library generation was performed with the immunoSEQ multiplex PCR assay. High-throughput sequencing of the T-cell receptor beta chain was performed on primary melanoma tumor tissue. Processing in the source paper ran as follows. The repertoire analyses covered TCRB CDR3 sharing between samples and the distribution of insertions and deletions. The predictive value of the T-cell fraction was ranked against histopathological variables by a gradient-boosted model. As stored in TCRdb, this immuneACCESS dataset retains in-frame rearrangements with V and J assigned. A fraction of the clones does not appear; measured against another copy, unresolved V genes explain less than half of the discrepancy, and the remainder lacks a known reason. That table gives V, J and clone size, and the DNA gave D and trimming. A total of around 300 clones appear in this sample, approximately 77% of them only once. The top ten constitute approximately 8% of the sample.

In the case of this clone: This receptor's antigen is unknown. No base-level quality is on record; no much larger clone is a single base apart.

The receptor's source is a human donor with melanoma. The V and J genes are TRBV6-8 and TRBJ2-3; the D gene assignment is ambiguous. Sequenced: melanoma tumor tissue. CDR3 protein: CAIKAETTDTQYF. The DNA reads as follows: TGTGCCATCAAGGCGGAGACCACAGATACGCAGTATTTT.